Following are 25 T cell receptor beta chains from one sample sequenced in a study of blood T cell repertoires in COVID-19 (dated by TCRdb to about 2020). Receptor libraries were prepared by the immunoSEQ multiplex PCR assay. TCRdb mirrors the immuneACCESS table, restricted to in-frame sequences. Some clones are absent from its copies; in checked studies, under half trace to an unresolved V gene, and the reason for the others is unknown. Counted in this sample were roughly 400,000 clones; less than 95% of them appeared once. Together, the top ten hold about 0.57% of the sample. The sequenced material came from PBMCs or T cells enriched from blood (not recorded which). Receptor source: a man in his late teens or twenties who had recovered from COVID-19.

V and J are TRBV15 and TRBJ1-2, with D unresolved. The germline V gene has CDR1 LNHNV and CDR2 YYDKDF (reference sequence). The V end was cut by 1 base, the J end by 8 bases, with 17 bases between. This CDR3 spans 15 amino acids. CDR3 amino acids: CATSRVNAASEGYTF. For the CDR3, the DNA is TGTGCCACCAGCAGAGTAAACGCCGCGAGTGAGGGCTACACCTTC.

The chain couples TRBV5-1 to TRBJ2-5; weak D call: TRBD2 (6 bases). This CDR3 contains 14 residues. V was shortened by 0 bases and J by 3 bases, with 9 bases between the two germline ends. Germline lookup yields CDR1 SGHRS and CDR2 YFSETQ. In nucleotides, the CDR3 is TGCGCCAGCAGCTTGGCCCCGGGGGAAGAGACCCAGTACTTC. It encodes CASSLAPGEETQYF.

This clone was recorded once. CDR3 residues: CASSLSGSSFEQYF. In DNA form, the CDR3 reads TGTGCCAGCAGTCTTAGCGGGAGCAGTTTCGAGCAGTACTTC. The chain recombines TRBV6-5 with TRBJ2-7; 9 nucleotides agree with TRBD2. CDR1 and CDR2 (germline): MNHEY, SVGAGI. After removal of 5 bases from V and 6 bases from J, the junction contained 8 bases not matched to a gene. This CDR3 region has 14 residues.

This clone was counted a single time. The CDR3 reads CASSALADAYEQYF. In DNA, the CDR3 is TGTGCCAGCAGCGCATTAGCGGATGCCTACGAGCAGTACTTC. The J gene is TRBJ2-7, the V gene TRBV9; weak D call: TRBD2 (6 bases). The CDR3 extends over 14 amino acids. Deletions cut 3 bases from V and 2 bases from J, with 12 bases between. From germline, CDR1 is SGDLS and CDR2 YYNGEE.

The chain links TRBV6-5 to TRBJ1-1, with D perhaps TRBD1 (5 bases). The germline gives CDR1 MNHEY, CDR2 SVGAGI. The CDR3 extends over 12 amino acids. V was trimmed by 2 bases and J by 8 bases, leaving 9 bases between them. The CDR3 coding sequence is TGTGCCAGCAGTTACGCTAGGGGCGAAGCTTTCTTT. Its protein is CASSYARGEAFF.

V is TRBV10-3 and J is TRBJ2-5, with no clear D. Germline CDR1 reads ENHRY; CDR2 reads SYGVKD. The CDR3 length is 14 residues. Trimming stripped 3 bases from V and 1 base from J, with 9 bases between. For the CDR3, the DNA is TGTGCCATCAGTGAAAGATTCGGCCAAGAGACCCAGTACTTC. Its translation: CAISERFGQETQYF.

The J gene is TRBJ1-1, the V gene TRBV7-3, with 10 nucleotides matching TRBD1. The V gene end was trimmed by 6 bases and the J gene end by 6 bases; junction bases not matched to a gene: 7. This CDR3 spans 14 amino acids. Germline-derived CDR1 and CDR2 are SGHTA and FQGTGA. CDR3 region: CASRSPGQGSEAFF. In DNA, the CDR3 is TGTGCCAGCAGATCTCCGGGACAGGGGTCTGAAGCTTTCTTT. Complete variable domain (other parts from reference TRBV7-3 and TRBJ1-1): GAGVSQTPSNKVTEKGKYVELRCDPISGHTALYWYRQSLGQGPEFLIYFQGTGAADDSGLPNDRFFAVRPEGSVSTLKIQRTERGDSAVYLCASRSPGQGSEAFFGQGTRLTVV.

J is TRBJ2-1 and V is TRBV4-2; 11 bases are shared with TRBD2. The CDR3 is 16 amino acids. The germline gives CDR1 LGHNA, CDR2 YNFKEQ. V was clipped by 3 bases and J by 7 bases; unmatched bases: 8. This chain's CDR3 is CASSHITSGSRNEQFF. The CDR3 DNA reads TGTGCCAGCAGCCACATCACTAGCGGGAGTAGGAATGAGCAGTTCTTC.

V usage is TRBV20-1 and J usage is TRBJ2-3, with TRBD2 matching over 7 bases. The germline CDR1 and CDR2 sequences are DFQATT and SNEGSKA (reference sequence). The CDR3 length is 11 residues. The CDR3 nucleotides are TGCAGGGGGGGGAGCACAGATACGCAGTATTTT. Its translation: CRGGSTDTQYF.

This clone was recorded a few times. The chain uses TRBV3-1 (or the pseudogene TRBV3-2) and TRBJ1-5, with D possibly matching TRBD1 (6 bases). There are 14 residues in the CDR3. The V end lost 3 bases, the J end lost 7 bases, and 13 bases lay between the germline ends. Germline values: CDR1 LGHDT, CDR2 YNNKEL (reference sequence). This chain's CDR3 is CASSHGIQGQPQHF. For the CDR3, the DNA is TGTGCCAGCAGCCACGGGATACAGGGCCAGCCCCAGCATTTT.

The chain combines TRBV4-1 with TRBJ1-5; D possibly corresponds to TRBD1 (6 bases). Trimming shortened V by 1 base and J by 5 bases, and 18 bases separated the two germline ends. Germline-derived CDR1 and CDR2 are MGHRA and YSYEKL. The CDR3 spans 17 residues. CDR3 residues: CASSQGTGRRRDQPQHF. The CDR3, as DNA: TGCGCCAGCAGCCAAGGTACAGGGCGCCGTCGTGATCAGCCCCAGCATTTT.

The chain couples TRBV19 to TRBJ1-5, with unresolved D. The CDR3 length is 15 residues. In germline, CDR1 is LNHDA, CDR2 SQIVND (reference sequence). Trimming cost V 3 bases and J 3 bases, with 12 bases left between them. The CDR3 DNA reads TGTGCCAGTAGTATCAGTTGGGCCGCCAATCAGCCCCAGCATTTT. Protein product: CASSISWAANQPQHF.

DNA of the CDR3: TGTGCCATCAGTGAGTCGGGACACCAGAGCTCCTATAATTCACCCCTCCACTTT. Translating gives CAISESGHQSSYNSPLHF. The chain couples TRBV10-3 to TRBJ1-6, with a weak D call TRBD1 (6 bases). Germline V lookup: CDR1 ENHRY, CDR2 SYGVKD. The CDR3 spans 18 residues. The V and J ends lost 0 bases and 0 bases respectively, with 12 bases between them.

This chain uses TRBV28 with TRBJ2-7, with a weak D call TRBD1 (6 bases). The germline gives CDR1 MDHEN, CDR2 SYDVKM. V was cut by 6 bases and J by 7 bases, with 13 bases left in between. This CDR3 has 12 residues. CDR3 residues: CASSQGLREQYF. DNA for the CDR3: TGTGCCAGCAGCCAGGGGCTGAGGGAGCAGTACTTC.

This sequence joins TRBV27 and TRBJ2-7; the D is unclear. The CDR3 has 13 residues. Germline lookup yields CDR1 MNHEY and CDR2 SMNVEV (reference sequence). V lost 4 bases to trimming and J lost 7 bases, with 14 bases between them. This chain's CDR3 is CASSYGPRYEQYF. The CDR3 nucleotides are TGTGCCAGCAGTTATGGCCCTCGTTATGAGCAGTACTTC.

This clone was recorded only once. The J gene is TRBJ1-4, the V gene TRBV18, with D unresolved. The V gene's germline CDR1 is KGHSH and CDR2 LQKENI. The CDR3 is 18 residues long. V lost 2 bases and J 8 bases, leaving 24 bases between the germline ends. The CDR3 protein is CASSPGSGSGSSWEKLFF. The CDR3, as DNA: TGTGCCAGCTCACCAGGCTCCGGATCGGGGAGTTCTTGGGAAAAACTGTTTTTT.

The J gene is TRBJ2-5, the V gene TRBV18; D may be TRBD1 (5 bases). CDR3 length: 14 amino acids. The ends were cut back, 0 bases at V and 2 bases at J, with 7 bases in the middle. Germline CDR1 KGHSH, CDR2 LQKENI. The CDR3, as DNA: TGTGCCAGCTCACCACCGAACAGGCAAGAGACCCAGTACTTC. Amino acids: CASSPPNRQETQYF.

The chain carries TRBV9 and TRBJ2-2; the match to TRBD2 covers 7 bases. This CDR3 contains 16 residues. Germline trimming cut 6 bases from V and 7 bases from J; bases unmatched to any gene: 15. CDR1 and CDR2 from the germline V gene are SGDLS and YYNGEE. Here the CDR3 reads CASTPGASGEYGELFF. The CDR3 nucleotides read TGTGCCAGCACCCCGGGTGCGAGCGGGGAATACGGGGAGCTGTTTTTT.

This clone was found a few times. The chain is built from TRBV27 and TRBJ1-6; no clear D gene. Germline CDR1 MNHEY, CDR2 SMNVEV (reference sequence). V was clipped by 10 bases and J by 6 bases, with 16 bases between them. This CDR3 spans 14 amino acids. CDR3 coding DNA: TGTGCCACCACTCGTGTGGGGAGTAATTCACCCCTCCACTTT. This codes for CATTRVGSNSPLHF.

The genes are TRBV18 and TRBJ2-3; 7 nucleotides line up with TRBD1. V was pared by 6 bases and J by 1 base, with 7 bases of the junction left unmatched. Germline loops: CDR1 KGHSH, CDR2 LQKENI. This CDR3 spans 15 amino acids. The CDR3 DNA follows: TGTGCCAGCTCTAAAGACAGGGACCGCACAGATACGCAGTATTTT. It specifies CASSKDRDRTDTQYF. The entire variable domain, with the rest obtained from reference TRBV18 and TRBJ2-3, is as follows: NAGVMQNPRHLVRRRGQEARLRCSPMKGHSHVYWYRQLPEEGLKFMVYLQKENIIDESGMPKERFSAEFPKEGPSILRIQQVVRGDSAAYFCASSKDRDRTDTQYFGPGTRLTVL.

The chain recombines TRBV5-5 with TRBJ1-1; TRBD1 might be the D (6 bases). The CDR3 has 12 residues. Germline values: CDR1 SGHKS, CDR2 YYEKEE (reference sequence). V was clipped by 3 bases and J by 8 bases, with 11 bases between them. For the CDR3, the DNA is TGTGCCAGCAGCTACCGGACAGACGAAGCTTTCTTT. Amino acids: CASSYRTDEAFF.

The chain carries TRBV7-9 and TRBJ2-1, with 7 bases aligning to TRBD2. V was clipped by 0 bases and J by 3 bases; unmatched bases: 2. Germline CDR1 and CDR2: SEHNR and FQNEAQ (reference sequence). The CDR3 is 15 residues long. The CDR3 protein is CASSLASGLYNEQFF. CDR3 nucleotide sequence: TGTGCCAGCAGCTTAGCTAGCGGGCTCTACAATGAGCAGTTCTTC.

This clone was counted a single time. V is TRBV11-2 and J is TRBJ2-5; 10 bases match TRBD2. Per the germline V gene, CDR1 is SGHAT and CDR2 is FQNNGV. Germline trimming cut 3 bases from V and 5 bases from J; bases unmatched to any gene: 12. This CDR3 region has 17 residues. In DNA, the CDR3 is TGTGCCAGCAGCTTCTTTCCGAAGACTAGCGGGCGTGAGACCCAGTACTTC. Translated, it gives CASSFFPKTSGRETQYF.

The CDR3 loop is CASRIHRSGEAFF. For the CDR3, the DNA is TGTGCCAGCAGGATACATCGTAGCGGTGAAGCTTTCTTT. The chain joins TRBV6-5 to TRBJ1-1; unclear D gene. Germline assignment: CDR1 MNHEY and CDR2 SVGAGI. Deletions cut 6 bases from V and 7 bases from J, with 15 bases between. The CDR3 spans 13 residues.

The gene calls are TRBV5-4 and TRBJ1-2; 9 positions match TRBD1. Per germline, CDR1 SGHNT and CDR2 YYREEE (reference sequence). This CDR3 is 14 amino acids long. V lost 1 base to trimming and J lost 7 bases; unmatched junction nucleotides: 5. CDR3 DNA: TGTGCCAGCAGCTTGAGGGGACAGGGACTTGGCTACACCTTC. It translates to CASSLRGQGLGYTF.